Listed here are 10 T cell receptor beta chains from one sample, sequenced in a study of PD-1 blockade in classical Hodgkin lymphoma. All patients experienced relapse after autologous stem cell transplantation, and brentuximab vedotin exposure was variable. Clones were read by immunoSEQ multiplex PCR, and TCRdb kept only the in-frame ones, dropping some. The sample includes about 66,000 clones, about 64% of them seen just once. The sequenced sample was peripheral blood mononuclear cells (PBMCs), obtained before the second cycle of nivolumab. The receptors were sampled from a human donor with classical Hodgkin lymphoma.

The chain is built from TRBV25-1 and TRBJ2-2; D may match TRBD1 or TRBD2 (6 bases each). The CDR3 length is 14 residues. The germline V gene encodes CDR1 MGHDK and CDR2 SYGVNS. Trimming removed 9 bases from V and 5 bases from J, with 16 bases in between. The CDR3 DNA is TGTGCCAGTCGGAGGGGGATGGAGACCGGGGAGCTGTTTTTT. Encoded protein: CASRRGMETGELFF.

This chain uses TRBV19 with TRBJ1-1; D not certain. Looked up from germline, CDR1 is LNHDA and CDR2 is SQIVND (reference sequence). This CDR3 spans 14 amino acids. V was cut by 1 base and J by 4 bases, with 10 bases left in between. In DNA form, the CDR3 reads TGTGCCAGTAGTATAGCCGTTTGGGGCACTGAAGCTTTCTTT. It specifies CASSIAVWGTEAFF.

The chain employs TRBV11-2 and TRBJ1-2, with D unclear. Germline CDR1 reads SGHAT; CDR2 reads FQNNGV. The CDR3 is made up of 18 amino acids. Trimming pared 5 bases from V and 4 bases from J, leaving 26 bases between. CDR3 loop: CASSKIPTRSGGIYGYTF. For the CDR3, the DNA is TGTGCCAGCAGCAAGATTCCTACACGGTCGGGCGGCATCTATGGCTACACCTTC. Drawing the rest from reference TRBV11-2 and TRBJ1-2, the complete variable domain is EAGVAQSPRYKIIEKRQSVAFWCNPISGHATLYWYQQILGQGPKLLIQFQNNGVVDDSQLPKDRFSAERLKGVDSTLKIQPAKLEDSAVYLCASSKIPTRSGGIYGYTFGSGTRLTVV.

The rearrangement links TRBV6-1 to TRBJ1-5, with 9 bases fitting TRBD1. CDR3 length: 13 residues. Per the germline V gene, CDR1 is MNHNS and CDR2 is SASEGT. With 4 bases clipped from V and 6 bases from J, the junction kept 1 base outside the gene matches. The CDR3 loop reads CASSGDRAQPQHF. The CDR3 bases are TGTGCCAGCAGTGGGGACAGGGCTCAGCCCCAGCATTTT.

V and J are TRBV5-1 and TRBJ2-5; TRBD2 matches 11 bases. With 4 bases clipped from V and 5 bases from J, the junction kept 4 bases outside the gene matches. The CDR3 runs 14 residues. Germline V lookup: CDR1 SGHRS, CDR2 YFSETQ. The DNA of the CDR3 is TGCGCCAGCAGCCTTAGCGGGGGGGCCGAGACCCAGTACTTC. Translated: CASSLSGGAETQYF.

V gene TRBV9 combines with J gene TRBJ1-1; D gene unclear. V dropped 6 bases and J dropped 0 bases, with 15 bases sitting between them. Germline V gene lookup returns CDR1 SGDLS and CDR2 YYNGEE. The length of the CDR3 is 15 residues. CDR3 sequence: CASKGGLEVNTEAFF. DNA of the CDR3: TGTGCCAGCAAGGGAGGCCTCGAAGTGAACACTGAAGCTTTCTTT.

Here the CDR3 DNA reads TGTGCCAGCAGTCAGTTTGAGGTAGCGGGAGATACGCAGTATTTT. It is translated as CASSQFEVAGDTQYF. The chain employs TRBV6-5 and TRBJ2-3, with TRBD2 matching 7 bases. The CDR3 totals 15 residues. Germline CDR1 reads MNHEY; CDR2 reads SVGAGI. V was clipped by 5 bases and J by 5 bases; unmatched bases: 10.

The V call is TRBV7-3, the J call TRBJ1-5; D remains ambiguous. This CDR3 spans 13 amino acids. From germline, CDR1 is SGHTA and CDR2 FQGTGA. V lost 5 bases and J lost 2, with 7 bases in between. The CDR3 DNA is TGTGCCAGCAGCCCGGCGGGCAATCAGCCCCAGCATTTT. It encodes CASSPAGNQPQHF.

This chain joins TRBV6-5 and TRBJ2-1, with unresolved D. The germline V gene encodes CDR1 MNHEY and CDR2 SVGAGI. The CDR3 has 13 amino acids. Trimming stripped 8 bases from V and 4 bases from J, with 12 bases between. In DNA form, the CDR3 reads TGTGCCAGCGGCAGGCCTGAGTACAATGAGCAGTTCTTC. It translates to CASGRPEYNEQFF.

This chain connects TRBV11-2 to TRBJ2-7, with 9 bases aligning to TRBD1. This CDR3 comprises 15 residues. V lost 5 bases and J lost 5; bases outside the gene matches: 10. Germline V lookup: CDR1 SGHAT, CDR2 FQNNGV. This CDR3 reads CASSTWTGDDDEQYF. CDR3 bases: TGTGCCAGCAGCACCTGGACAGGGGATGACGACGAGCAGTACTTC.